This TCR beta chain was retrieved from a study of T cell responses to AZD1222 COVID-19 vaccine. The CDR3 extends over 13 amino acids. V dropped 10 bases and J dropped 5; count of bases not matched to a gene: 9. The germline CDR1 and CDR2 sequences are LNHDA and SQIVND (reference sequence). Assay: immunoSEQ multiplex PCR; the TCRdb copy retains only in-frame clones and omits some. Of 90,000 to 120,000 clones detected, approximately 90% appear once; the ten largest clones hold approximately 22%. This clone was seen a few times. This receptor was identified in an adult in good health. The sequencing here drew on peripheral blood, taken on day 0 of AZD1222 vaccination. This chain joins TRBV19 and TRBJ1-1; 8 bases are shared with TRBD1. DNA of the CDR3: TGTGCCACGTACAGGGGGACGGGGACTGAAGCTTTCTTT. Translating gives CATYRGTGTEAFF.